This T cell receptor (beta chain) was retrieved from a study of T cells after yellow fever vaccination (dated by TCRdb to 2018 to 2020). Regarding the study in general: Libraries from fractions with low cell numbers were prepared with the SMART-Seq v4 Ultra Low Input RNA kit. To track T-cell clones before and after primary and booster YFV17D yellow fever vaccination, bulk TCR alpha and beta repertoires were sequenced longitudinally. Two healthy male donors made up the cohort, one aged 18 to 30 years and the other aged 30 to 40 years. Blood was drawn at multiple timepoints before and after primary and secondary immunization, with bulk PBMC replicates and cell subsets isolated.

On the study overall, not on this receptor specifically: The secondary T-cell response was found to be weaker but faster than the primary response, with a peak reached on day 5 rather than on day 15. Because the study included only a couple of donors, the extent to which the findings can be generalized is limited. Computational filtering was required because FACS-sorted repertoires could contain abundant contaminating clonotypes from the bulk population. Most clones expanded after primary vaccination were re-detected after the booster (96% of CD4 and approximately 89% of CD8), suggesting broad memory maintenance. A small share of clonotypes occurred in both CD4 and CD8 compartments, likely arising from convergent recombination.

This clonotype was seen ten or more times. Its cognate antigen has yet to be identified. No much larger clone exists at a distance of one base, and base qualities are not known. This specimen's treatment or condition label, per the study, means: live attenuated yellow fever vaccine strain. PBMCs were isolated from peripheral blood using a standard Ficoll-Paque protocol. CD4 and CD8 T-cell fractions were isolated with Dynabeads CD4 and CD8 positive selection kits. TriZol was used to extract RNA from bulk PBMCs, from CD4 and CD8 fractions, and from dextramer-positive and dextramer-negative fractions. Reading from cysteine to phenylalanine, the CDR3 counts 15 amino acids. Of all the DNA, just the CDR3 is kept, 45 bases in frame from base 1. The junction carries 13 bases between V and J, which are trimmed by 6 bases and 1 base respectively. TCRdb records Illumina NovaSeq 6000 as the sequencer. TCR cDNA was made using 5'RACE template switching, a step that added a universal primer site and unique molecular identifiers. Priming of cDNA synthesis was performed from both the TCR alpha and TCR beta constant segments. Library amplification used two PCR steps, and the second PCR step added sample barcodes and sequencing adapters. Libraries were sequenced on Illumina HiSeq 2500 (2x100 bp) or NovaSeq (2x150 bp). The paper's processing steps were these. MIGEC was used to demultiplex reads and collapse the reads into UMI consensus sequences, and MiXCR was used for V(D)J alignment. Vaccine-responding clonotypes were defined with edgeR using replicate PBMC samples, requiring FDR below 0.01 and a log2 fold change above 5 up to day 15. Each bulk clonotype was labeled CD4 or CD8 based on which sequenced repertoire, CD4 or CD8, contained the clonotype at higher abundance. Starting from the raw public reads, TCRdb applied fastp trimming at Q25, assembled clones with MiXCR and retained in-frame beta chains. Entries that share a CDR3 protein sequence are merged under the most common genes and DNA. It is TCRdb's table, rather than the study itself, that gives the V and J calls and clone size. The sample table contains about 320,000 distinct CDR3 sequences; only one count was recorded for around 12% of them. The ten most abundant clones make up roughly 3.1% of the sample.

The origin of this receptor is a man aged 18 to 30 who received the YFV17D yellow fever vaccine. This sequence uses TRBV12-3 or TRBV12-4 and TRBJ1-5; the D segment could be TRBD1, given 6 matching bases. The sequencing here drew on CD4+ T cells sorted from PBMCs, taken 15 days after the yellow fever booster vaccination. The CDR3 loop reads CASRSGVSSNQPQHF. The bases read TGTGCCAGCAGGTCAGGGGTTTCGAGCAATCAGCCCCAGCATTTT.